This TCR beta chain appears in the sequencing data of a study of T cells in localized non-small cell lung cancer. General observations from the study: Of the top 100 tumor clones, median approximately 60 were in adjacent lung, 25 to 30 among its top 100. Uninvolved adjacent lung showed peak T cell clonality, exceeding tumor. Those with higher blood T cell density had longer overall survival.

Some clones are missing from TCRdb's copy, which holds only in-frame ones; the method was immunoSEQ multiplex PCR. The sample holds about 130,000 clones, around 89% seen once. A remark on this clone: Its specificity is unknown.

The specimen comprised peripheral blood, sampled before any cancer treatment. The origin of this receptor is a female donor older than 55 with stage I lung adenocarcinoma.

The CDR3 region has the DNA TGCGCCAGCAGCTTGGGAGACAGGGGCAGCACTGAAGCTTTCTTT. Its translation is CASSLGDRGSTEAFF. This chain links TRBV5-1 with TRBJ1-1, with TRBD1 matching 8 bases. The CDR3 totals 15 residues. V trimming: 0 bases; J trimming: 4 bases; junction bases outside the gene matches: 5. Germline V gene sequence: CDR1 SGHRS, CDR2 YFSETQ.